This is a list of T cell receptor beta chains from one sample in a study of OX40 agonist ivuxolimab in advanced cancers. Clones were sequenced by immunoSEQ multiplex PCR, and TCRdb holds only the in-frame ones, with some missing. The table lists about 89,000 clones, roughly 91% of them singletons. Sequences were derived from CD4+ or CD8+ T cells sorted from blood, sampled in a trial of the OX40 agonist ivuxolimab. All receptors derive from an adult with an advanced solid tumor such as melanoma, head and neck, liver or kidney cancer. CDR3s include the opening cysteine and the closing phenylalanine or tryptophan. A D gene is named only where the DNA matches it firmly. Clone size is not always given. Where it is, it says once, few, many or a class for expanded clones.

j_gene | d_gene | abundance | len | v_gene | CDR3aa | CDR3nt
TRBJ2-7 | TRBD2 | . | 13 | TRBV11-2 | CASSSSGRYEQYF | TGTGCCAGCAGCTCTAGCGGGAGGTACGAGCAGTACTTC
TRBJ2-1 | TRBD1 | . | 15 | TRBV5-1 | CASSSILTGADEQFF | TGCGCCAGCAGCTCAATTCTGACAGGGGCGGACGAGCAGTTCTTC
TRBJ1-5 | . | few | 13 | TRBV27 | CASSPDIYGPQHF | TGTGCCAGCAGCCCGGACATATACGGGCCCCAGCATTTT
TRBJ1-1 | . | . | 13 | TRBV7-2 | CASSFGGGTEAFF | TGTGCCAGCAGCTTCGGAGGAGGCACTGAAGCTTTCTTT
TRBJ2-7 | . | . | 13 | TRBV30 | CAWISGNSYEQYF | TGTGCCTGGATATCCGGGAACTCCTACGAGCAGTACTTC
TRBJ1-1 | TRBD1 | . | 14 | TRBV5-1 | CASSAGQAVTEAFF | TGCGCCAGCAGCGCAGGACAGGCGGTAACTGAAGCTTTCTTT
TRBJ1-1 | . | . | 12 | TRBV5-4 | CASSKPNTEAFF | TGTGCCAGCAGCAAGCCTAACACTGAAGCTTTCTTT
TRBJ1-3 | TRBD1 | . | 15 | TRBV18 | CASSQTGGSGNTIYF | TGTGCCAGCTCACAAACAGGGGGCTCTGGAAACACCATATATTTT
TRBJ1-2 | TRBD1 | . | 18 | TRBV7-9 | CASSSIQSSQGARNGYTF | TGTGCCAGCAGCTCAATACAGTCCTCACAGGGGGCGCGTAATGGCTACACCTTC
TRBJ2-7 | . | once | 14 | TRBV6-6 | CASSYVGEAGEQYF | TGTGCCAGCAGTTACGTGGGAGAGGCGGGTGAGCAGTACTTC
TRBJ2-7 | . | once | 11 | TRBV2 | CASSDRNEQYF | TGTGCCAGCAGTGACAGGAACGAGCAGTACTTC
TRBJ2-1 | . | . | 13 | TRBV19 | CASSNLASDEQFF | TGTGCCAGTAGTAACCTAGCGAGCGATGAGCAGTTCTTC
TRBJ2-1 | . | once | 15 | TRBV2 | CASSESRANYNEQFF | TGTGCCAGCAGTGAGTCGCGGGCAAATTACAATGAGCAGTTCTTC
TRBJ1-1 | . | . | 14 | TRBV6-5 | CASSPGQKNTEAFF | TGTGCCAGCAGCCCAGGACAGAAGAACACTGAAGCTTTCTTT
TRBJ2-1 | TRBD1 | . | 14 | TRBV29-1 | CSVAGTGGSNEQFF | TGCAGCGTGGCCGGGACAGGGGGCTCGAATGAGCAGTTCTTC
TRBJ1-2 | . | . | 15 | TRBV7-2 | CASSIRQEGTSGYTF | TGTGCCAGCAGCATCAGACAGGAAGGGACGAGCGGCTACACCTTC
TRBJ2-1 | . | . | 13 | TRBV5-5 | CASSLGLTNEQFF | TGTGCCAGCAGCTTGGGACTGACAAATGAGCAGTTCTTC
TRBJ2-7 | TRBD1 | . | 16 | TRBV7-6 | CASSLGVTGGSYEQYF | TGTGCCAGCAGCTTAGGCGTTACAGGGGGCAGTTACGAGCAGTACTTC
TRBJ2-7 | . | . | 18 | TRBV7-2 | CASSLARGGGGAPYEQYF | TGTGCCAGCAGCTTAGCGCGGGGTGGAGGGGGCGCCCCTTACGAGCAGTACTTC
TRBJ1-6 | . | . | 14 | TRBV27 | CASRWGGLNSPLHF | TGTGCCAGCAGATGGGGGGGGCTAAATTCACCCCTCCACTTT
TRBJ2-7 | . | . | 14 | TRBV11-2 | CASSFAGVSYEQYF | TGTGCCAGCAGCTTCGCTGGGGTTTCCTACGAGCAGTACTTC
TRBJ2-7 | . | . | 13 | TRBV13 | CASRISGGYEQYF | TGTGCCAGCAGGATCTCAGGTGGGTACGAGCAGTACTTC
TRBJ1-6 | TRBD1 | . | 15 | TRBV9 | CASSLRQGMDSPLHF | TGTGCCAGCAGCCTACGACAGGGGATGGATTCACCCCTCCACTTT
TRBJ2-7 | TRBD1 | . | 12 | TRBV30 | CAWGGTGAEQYF | TGTGCCTGGGGAGGGACAGGGGCCGAGCAGTACTTC
TRBJ1-2 | TRBD1 | . | 16 | TRBV2 | CASSEGTGGLSYGYTF | TGTGCCAGCAGTGAAGGGACAGGGGGTCTGTCCTATGGCTACACCTTC
TRBJ2-7 | . | . | 13 | TRBV2 | CASSGPGSYEQYF | TGTGCCAGCAGTGGTCCTGGATCCTACGAGCAGTACTTC
TRBJ2-7 | . | . | 12 | TRBV5-1 | CASSWGTGEQYF | TGCGCCAGCAGCTGGGGGACCGGCGAGCAGTACTTC
TRBJ2-7 | TRBD1 | once | 16 | TRBV6-7 | CASSFQPGTGFCEQYF | TGTGCCAGCAGTTTTCAACCGGGGACAGGGTTTTGCGAGCAGTACTTC
TRBJ1-5 | . | . | 14 | TRBV19 | CASSDDPENQPQHF | TGTGCCAGTAGCGACGACCCGGAAAATCAGCCCCAGCATTTT
TRBJ1-5 | . | . | 14 | TRBV19 | CASSIWGGNQPQHF | TGTGCCAGTAGTATTTGGGGAGGCAATCAGCCCCAGCATTTT
TRBJ2-1 | . | . | 15 | TRBV4-3 | CASSQDRGGHNEQFF | TGCGCCAGCAGCCAAGATAGGGGTGGACACAATGAGCAGTTCTTC
TRBJ1-6 | . | . | 13 | TRBV2 | CASSGDGNPPLHF | TGTGCCAGCTCAGGGGACGGTAACCCACCCCTCCACTTT
TRBJ2-7 | . | . | 14 | TRBV6-5 | CASRAYRAIYEQYF | TGTGCCAGCAGGGCGTATAGGGCGATCTACGAGCAGTACTTC
TRBJ2-7 | . | few | 14 | TRBV29-1 | CSVEVGTRLVGQYF | TGCAGCGTTGAAGTCGGGACAAGACTTGTAGGGCAGTACTTC
TRBJ1-2 | . | once | 12 | TRBV19 | CASSAPGSGYTF | TGTGCCAGCTCCGCGCCGGGCAGTGGCTACACCTTC
TRBJ2-7 | TRBD1 | . | 14 | TRBV15 | CATRGGQGHYEQYF | TGTGCCACCAGGGGGGGACAGGGGCACTACGAGCAGTACTTC
TRBJ1-5 | . | few | 16 | TRBV4-1 | CASSQVGSGMNQPQHF | TGCGCCAGCAGCCAAGTGGGCTCAGGGATGAATCAGCCCCAGCATTTT
TRBJ2-3 | . | . | 14 | TRBV5-1 | CASSWARASDTQYF | TGCGCCAGCAGCTGGGCCCGGGCCTCAGATACGCAGTATTTT
TRBJ1-5 | TRBD1 | . | 15 | TRBV11-2 | CASSLGTGGGQPQHF | TGTGCCAGCAGCCTAGGGACAGGGGGAGGTCAGCCCCAGCATTTT
TRBJ1-2 | TRBD1 | once | 11 | TRBV19 | CASSPDRVKTF | TGTGCCAGTAGTCCTGACAGGGTAAAAACCTTC
TRBJ2-5 | . | few | 16 | TRBV9 | CASSVRSGQGGETQYF | TGTGCCAGCAGCGTAAGGAGCGGCCAGGGGGGGGAGACCCAGTACTTC
TRBJ1-1 | . | . | 13 | TRBV10-3 | CAISELIGGEAFF | TGTGCCATCAGTGAGTTAATAGGGGGAGAAGCTTTCTTT
TRBJ2-5 | . | . | 14 | TRBV7-2 | CASSFQASAETQYF | TGTGCCAGCAGCTTCCAAGCTAGCGCCGAGACCCAGTACTTC
TRBJ2-1 | . | . | 13 | TRBV10-3 | CAISPAGNNEQFF | TGTGCCATCAGTCCAGCGGGCAACAATGAGCAGTTCTTC
TRBJ1-1 | . | . | 13 | TRBV12-5 | CASGLTPGSEAFF | TGTGCTAGTGGTTTGACCCCGGGCAGTGAAGCTTTCTTT
TRBJ2-1 | TRBD2 | once | 17 | TRBV7-9 | CASSGRLAGEEMNEQFF | TGTGCCAGCAGCGGCCGACTAGCGGGAGAAGAGATGAATGAGCAGTTCTTC
TRBJ2-3 | . | . | 15 | TRBV9 | CASSVEGFWTDTQYF | TGTGCCAGCAGCGTAGAGGGGTTCTGGACAGATACGCAGTATTTT
TRBJ1-1 | . | . | 12 | TRBV6-1 | CASSEMGTEAFF | TGTGCCAGCAGTGAAATGGGTACCGAAGCTTTCTTT
TRBJ2-3 | . | . | 15 | TRBV9 | CASSVASAYTDTQYF | TGTGCCAGCAGCGTCGCTAGCGCGTACACAGATACGCAGTATTTT
TRBJ1-3 | . | . | 15 | TRBV30 | CAWSRTPDSGNTIYF | TGTGCCTGGAGTAGGACCCCAGACTCTGGAAACACCATATATTTT
TRBJ2-7 | . | . | 16 | TRBV7-9 | CASSLEGGRKAYEQYF | TGTGCCAGCAGCTTAGAGGGGGGGCGGAAGGCCTACGAGCAGTACTTC
TRBJ2-3 | TRBD2 | . | 13 | TRBV7-9 | CASNEASGDTQYF | TGTGCCAGCAACGAGGCTAGCGGGGATACGCAGTATTTT
TRBJ2-1 | TRBD2 | . | 16 | TRBV4-3 | CASGKLAGGDYNEQFF | TGCGCCAGCGGCAAACTAGCGGGGGGTGACTACAATGAGCAGTTCTTC
TRBJ1-1 | . | . | 14 | TRBV11-2 | CASKPTDMNTEAFF | TGTGCCAGTAAACCGACAGATATGAACACTGAAGCTTTCTTT
TRBJ2-4 | TRBD1 | . | 18 | TRBV7-2 | CASSLGGPGQGGKNIQYF | TGTGCCAGCAGCTTAGGAGGACCGGGACAGGGGGGAAAAAACATTCAGTACTTC
TRBJ2-5 | TRBD2 | . | 17 | TRBV19 | CASSIASSGGGGQTQYF | TGTGCCAGTAGTATAGCCTCTAGCGGGGGGGGCGGACAGACCCAGTACTTC